This entry lists 12 T cell receptor beta chains sequenced from one sample in a study of shared clonotypes between healthy human individuals (dated by TCRdb to 2020 to 2022). The library was made by the immunoSEQ multiplex PCR assay. Not all clones reach the TCRdb copy of this immuneACCESS table, which keeps in-frame sequences only. Checked studies attribute under half of the gap to unresolved V genes and leave the rest unexplained. The sample has 2 million to 2.5 million clones on record, 85% to 95% of them singletons. The ten largest clones take up 0.37% of the sample. Sequenced material: naive CD4+ T cells from PBMCs. Read against the paper, the sample's cell subset or site label means: CD45RA+ positively selected. The source of these receptors is a man between 18 and 35 years old in good health. Some clones in this sample may be carry-over from other donors' samples.

The rearrangement joins TRBV5-1 to TRBJ2-7; D might be TRBD1 or TRBD2, each matching 5 bases. CDR1 is SGHRS, CDR2 YFSETQ, per germline. The CDR3 length is 14 residues. V lost 4 bases, J lost 4 bases, and 15 bases lay in between. In DNA form, the CDR3 reads TGCGCCAGCAGCCTAGGTGGGGGAGTATACGAGCAGTACTTC. It specifies CASSLGGGVYEQYF.

The CDR3 sequence is CAMTDRQNTEAFF. The CDR3 bases are TGTGCCATGACGGACAGGCAGAACACTGAAGCTTTCTTT. This rearrangement joins TRBV10-3 to TRBJ1-1, with TRBD1 identical over 7 bases. The CDR3 is 13 residues long. Trimming took 9 bases from V and 1 from J; bases not matched to a gene: 5. Germline V gene sequence: CDR1 ENHRY, CDR2 SYGVKD.

Details on this clone: Other nucleotide sequences from this sample produce the same CDR3. In nucleotides, the CDR3 is TGTGCCAGCAGCCTACAGGGGGCGTACGAGCAGTACTTC. The encoded protein is CASSLQGAYEQYF. The chain joins TRBV27 to TRBJ2-7, with 9 bases matching TRBD1. CDR1 and CDR2 (germline): MNHEY, SMNVEV (reference sequence). The CDR3 totals 13 residues. The V segment lost 6 bases and the J segment 4 bases; nucleotides outside the gene matches: 4.

The chain couples TRBV27 to TRBJ2-6, with 7 bases that match TRBD2. J lost 0 bases, V lost 6 bases, and 14 bases had no gene match. In germline, CDR1 is MNHEY, CDR2 SMNVEV (reference sequence). The CDR3 runs to 19 residues. The CDR3 DNA is TGTGCCAGCAGCGCCGGGGGGACGCTCAGTCGCTCTGGGGCCAACGTCCTGACTTTC. It translates to CASSAGGTLSRSGANVLTF.

In DNA form, the CDR3 reads TGTGCCAGCAGCTTAGGGTGGTGGCGGGAGTCGGGCACCGGGGAGCTGTTTTTT. As protein: CASSLGWWRESGTGELFF. The genes are TRBV11-3 and TRBJ2-2, with 7 bases matching TRBD2. The ends lost 1 base at V and 4 bases at J; junction bases unmatched: 12. The V gene's germline CDR1 is SGHNT and CDR2 YENEEA. This CDR3 is 18 amino acids long.

The J gene is TRBJ2-5, the V gene TRBV18, with TRBD2 as a possible D gene (6 bases). The CDR3 has 15 amino acids. Germline V gene data show CDR1 as KGHSH and CDR2 as LQKENI. V dropped 4 bases and J dropped 9 bases, with 21 bases sitting between them. CDR3 bases: TGTGCCAGCTCACAACCGGGACCCCTGGGGGAGGCCCAGTACTTC. Its translation: CASSQPGPLGEAQYF.

The chain links TRBV6-6 to TRBJ1-2; unclear D gene. Trimming removed 6 bases from V and 5 bases from J, with 10 bases in between. Germline assignment: CDR1 MNHNY and CDR2 SVGAGI (reference sequence). The CDR3 has 12 amino acids. The CDR3 DNA follows: TGTGCCAGCAGCGGAATGGGTTATGGCTACACCTTC. It is translated as CASSGMGYGYTF.

This chain joins TRBV6-5 and TRBJ1-2; D not resolved. CDR3 length: 14 amino acids. The ends were cut back, 3 bases at V and 4 bases at J, with 12 bases in the middle. Germline lookup yields CDR1 MNHEY and CDR2 SVGAGI. CDR3 loop: CASSYGQRLYGYTF. The CDR3 DNA reads TGTGCCAGCAGTTATGGGCAGCGCCTCTATGGCTACACCTTC.

This clone has only one observation. For the CDR3, the DNA is TGCGCCAGCAGCTTGGGGGCCCTCGGCGGGAACTACGAGCAGTACTTC. Encoded protein: CASSLGALGGNYEQYF. This chain links TRBV5-1 with TRBJ2-7, with D tentatively TRBD2 (6 bases). V was pared by 0 bases and J by 3 bases, with 16 bases between. CDR1 is SGHRS, CDR2 YFSETQ, per germline. This CDR3 contains 16 residues.

The chain joins TRBV7-6 to TRBJ2-6; tentative D call: TRBD2 (5 bases). The V and J ends lost 5 bases and 4 bases respectively, with 15 bases between them. The CDR3 sequence is 16 residues long. Germline assignment: CDR1 SGHVS and CDR2 FNYEAQ. The CDR3 loop is CASSRFGGSGANVLTF. CDR3 DNA: TGTGCCAGCAGCCGTTTCGGAGGTTCGGGGGCCAACGTCCTGACTTTC.

V gene TRBV28 combines with J gene TRBJ2-5, with a possible D match to TRBD1 (6 bases). There are 15 residues in the CDR3. V was shortened by 6 bases and J by 2 bases, with 16 bases between the two germline ends. Germline CDR1 and CDR2: MDHEN and SYDVKM. The CDR3 is CASRPEGTPQETQYF. The CDR3, as DNA: TGTGCCAGCAGGCCTGAAGGGACACCTCAAGAGACCCAGTACTTC. The complete variable domain, with remaining parts taken from reference TRBV28 and TRBJ2-5, reads DVKVTQSSRYLVKRTGEKVFLECVQDMDHENMFWYRQDPGLGLRLIYFSYDVKMKEKGDIPEGYSVSREKKERFSLILESASTNQTSMYLCASRPEGTPQETQYFGPGTRLLVL.

This rearrangement joins TRBV5-1 to TRBJ2-3, with D perhaps TRBD1 (5 bases). Trimming shortened V by 9 bases and J by 6 bases, and 20 bases separated the two germline ends. The germline gives CDR1 SGHRS, CDR2 YFSETQ. This CDR3 contains 14 residues. The CDR3 DNA sequence: TGCGCCACCTCGGTTGGGGCCCTCTGGGATACGCAGTATTTT. It codes for CATSVGALWDTQYF. Drawing the rest from reference TRBV5-1 and TRBJ2-3, the complete variable domain is KAGVTQTPRYLIKTRGQQVTLSCSPISGHRSVSWYQQTPGQGLQFLFEYFSETQRNKGNFPGRFSGRQFSNSRSEMNVSTLELGDSALYLCATSVGALWDTQYFGPGTRLTVL.